This passage covers 32 T cell receptor beta chains from one sample sequenced in a study of response to subunit inactivated influenza vaccine. One entry per CDR3 protein, called by TCRdb with MiXCR from the RT-PCR reads. The sample holds around 300,000 distinct CDR3 sequences, 22% seen once. The sequencing here drew on PBMCs from blood, taken less than 22 months after vaccination. The receptors were sampled from a man aged 50 to 69 who received an inactivated influenza vaccine.

This chain links TRBV10-3 with TRBJ2-7, with D possibly TRBD2 on 5 matching bases. V was clipped by 0 bases and J by 2 bases, with 14 bases between them. This CDR3 spans 16 amino acids. CDR1 ENHRY and CDR2 SYGVKD come from the germline V gene. CDR3: CAISESNRGTPYEQYF. CDR3 DNA: TGTGCCATCAGTGAGTCGAATCGGGGTACCCCCTACGAGCAGTACTTC.

The chain links TRBV6-4 to TRBJ2-3; 11 bases line up with TRBD2. Germline V gene data show CDR1 as MRHNA and CDR2 as SNTAGT. V was pared by 4 bases and J by 2 bases, with 5 bases of the junction left unmatched. The CDR3 runs 16 residues. The CDR3 sequence: CASSVLAGVPTDTQYF. The CDR3, as DNA: TGTGCCAGCAGTGTACTAGCGGGAGTTCCCACAGATACGCAGTATTTT.

The chain has TRBV27 and TRBJ2-3; tentatively, D is TRBD1 or TRBD2 (5 bases each). The CDR3 length is 14 residues. Germline V gene data show CDR1 as MNHEY and CDR2 as SMNVEV (reference sequence). V lost 4 bases, J lost 6 bases, and 14 bases lay in between. CDR3 nucleotide sequence: TGTGCCAGCAGTTCTCGGGACCGTCGTGATACGCAGTATTTT. Its translation: CASSSRDRRDTQYF.

This clonotype was counted a few times. V gene TRBV12-3 or TRBV12-4 combines with J gene TRBJ2-1; unclear D gene. The ends were cut back, 5 bases at V and 2 bases at J, with 16 bases in the middle. CDR3 length equals 16 residues. Here the CDR3 DNA reads TGTGCCAGCAGTCCCAGACGCACCCCAGCCTACAATGAGCAGTTCTTC. Translating it yields CASSPRRTPAYNEQFF.

This chain joins TRBV12-3 or TRBV12-4 and TRBJ2-3, with D unclear. Trimming removed 6 bases from V and 3 bases from J, with 16 bases in between. This CDR3 has 15 residues. CDR3 loop: CASSADPPITDTQYF. CDR3 nucleotide sequence: TGTGCCAGCAGCGCCGACCCTCCCATTACAGATACGCAGTATTTT.

This clonotype was counted between two and nine times. The V and J genes are TRBV4-2 and TRBJ1-3; no definite D call. Germline CDR1 reads LGHNA; CDR2 reads YNFKEQ. V gave up 0 bases and J gave up 0 bases, with 9 bases separating them. CDR3 length: 16 residues. This chain's CDR3 is CASSQDRGNSGNTIYF. CDR3 coding DNA: TGTGCCAGCAGCCAAGACCGAGGCAACTCTGGAAACACCATATATTTT.

The table lists this clonotype with a few counts. V and J are TRBV7-6 and TRBJ2-1; TRBD2 matches 8 bases. The CDR3 runs 15 residues. Germline CDR1 SGHVS, CDR2 FNYEAQ. Losses at the gene ends were 4 bases for V and 2 bases for J; bases not matched to a gene: 4. The CDR3 DNA reads TGTGCCAGCAGCTCAGCGGGAGTTACCTACAATGAGCAGTTCTTC. It specifies CASSSAGVTYNEQFF. The full variable domain, its missing parts supplied by reference TRBV7-6 and TRBJ2-1, is GAGVSQSPRYKVTKRGQDVALRCDPISGHVSLYWYRQALGQGPEFLTYFNYEAQQDKSGLPNDRFSAERPEGSISTLTIQRTEQRDSAMYRCASSSAGVTYNEQFFGPGTRLTVL.

About this clonotype itself: A read error may explain this, as a much larger clone is one base away. The chain employs TRBV5-1 and TRBJ2-7; D gene uncertain. The CDR3 covers 14 residues. Germline CDR1 reads SGHRS; CDR2 reads YFSETQ. CDR3 in amino acids: CAGSFRTNDDEQYF. The CDR3 DNA reads TGCGCCGGCAGCTTTCGTACAAATGACGACGAGCAGTACTTC.

The chain carries TRBV11-2 and TRBJ2-5, with 12 bases lining up with TRBD2. With V trimmed by 2 bases and J by 8 bases, 3 bases remained unmatched. The CDR3 consists of 14 residues. The V gene's germline CDR1 is SGHAT and CDR2 FQNNGV. The CDR3 loop is CASSLPSGRETQYF. For the CDR3, the DNA is TGTGCCAGCAGCTTACCTAGCGGGAGGGAAACCCAGTACTTC.

The chain employs TRBV29-1 and TRBJ2-5; 7 bases align to TRBD2. The CDR3 has 12 amino acids. CDR1 SQVTM and CDR2 ANQGSEA come from the germline V gene. V was pared by 4 bases and J by 2 bases, with 1 base of the junction left unmatched. CDR3 amino acids: CSVGLAQETQYF. DNA of the CDR3: TGCAGCGTTGGACTAGCACAAGAGACCCAGTACTTC.

There are a few counts of this clonotype. V usage is TRBV7-6 and J usage is TRBJ2-7; D gene uncertain. V was trimmed by 1 base and J by 3 bases, leaving 7 bases between them. The CDR3 sequence is 13 residues long. Germline CDR1 reads SGHVS; CDR2 reads FNYEAQ. CDR3 residues: CASSLGLDYEQYF. CDR3 in DNA: TGTGCCAGCAGCTTAGGACTGGACTACGAGCAGTACTTC.

This chain connects TRBV7-2 to TRBJ1-2; 7 bases align to TRBD1. The CDR3 consists of 12 residues. Trimming cost V 4 bases and J 8 bases; bases outside gene matches: 4. CDR1 is SGHTA, CDR2 FQGNSA, per germline. DNA for the CDR3: TGTGCCAGCAGCTCGGGAGGGGGCGGCTACACCTTC. Protein: CASSSGGGGYTF.

The rearrangement uses TRBV5-1 and TRBJ1-1; D remains unclear. The CDR3 extends over 15 amino acids. Germline lookup yields CDR1 SGHRS and CDR2 YFSETQ. V lost 0 bases and J 1 base, leaving 10 bases between the germline ends. In DNA form, the CDR3 reads TGCGCCAGCAGCTTGGTCCCAGCCGCGAACACTGAAGCTTTCTTT. This encodes CASSLVPAANTEAFF.

This chain links TRBV7-8 with TRBJ2-4; the D is unclear. Germline V gene sequence: CDR1 SGHVS, CDR2 FQNEAQ. Deletions cut 2 bases from V and 7 bases from J, with 9 bases between. The CDR3 contains 13 residues. The DNA of the CDR3 is TGTGCCAGCAGCTTAAAGTCATGGAACATTCAGTACTTC. This codes for CASSLKSWNIQYF.

This clonotype has ten or more counts. The chain carries TRBV20-1 and TRBJ1-2; a weak D match, TRBD1 (6 bases). This CDR3 is built from 11 residues. Trimming took 3 bases from V and 6 from J, leaving 8 bases between them. The germline V gene has CDR1 DFQATT and CDR2 SNEGSKA (reference sequence). This CDR3 is CSASYRDGYTF. The CDR3 DNA is TGCAGTGCTAGTTACAGGGATGGCTACACCTTC.

The CDR3 loop reads CASSQEAQHTGELFF. The CDR3 nucleotides read TGCGCCAGCAGCCAAGAGGCACAGCACACCGGGGAGCTGTTTTTT. The chain is built from TRBV4-1 and TRBJ2-2; D remains unclear. The CDR3 consists of 15 residues. CDR1 is MGHRA, CDR2 YSYEKL, per germline. V lost 0 bases to trimming and J lost 3 bases, with 8 bases between them.

This clonotype was counted at least ten times. The gene calls are TRBV6-1 and TRBJ1-4; no reliable D call. The CDR3 extends over 14 amino acids. The V gene's germline CDR1 is MNHNS and CDR2 SASEGT. Trimming stripped 3 bases from V and 5 bases from J, with 10 bases between. The CDR3 coding sequence is TGTGCCAGCAGTGAGGGCAGGAGCAATGAAAAACTGTTTTTT. Amino acids: CASSEGRSNEKLFF.

The rearrangement uses TRBV6-2 or TRBV6-3 and TRBJ1-1; D gene unclear. There are 15 residues in the CDR3. Trimming pared 2 bases from V and 1 base from J, leaving 11 bases between. CDR1 is MNHEY and CDR2 is SVGEGT in the germline V gene. The CDR3 DNA reads TGTGCCAGCAGTTACGCGGTCAGTCAGAACACTGAAGCTTTCTTT. The encoded protein is CASSYAVSQNTEAFF.

The J gene is TRBJ1-5, the V gene TRBV12-3 or TRBV12-4; 9 nucleotides match TRBD1. V gave up 2 bases and J gave up 2 bases; unmatched junction bases: 7. The CDR3 length is 17 residues. The CDR3, as DNA: TGTGCCAGCAGTTTAACAAGGACAGGGGTAGGCAATCAGCCCCAGCATTTT. This gives the protein CASSLTRTGVGNQPQHF.

Ten or more counts support this clonotype. The V gene is TRBV5-1, the J gene TRBJ2-2; 7 nucleotides match TRBD2. This CDR3 spans 16 amino acids. The V gene end was trimmed by 5 bases and the J gene end by 2 bases; junction bases not matched to a gene: 9. The germline V gene encodes CDR1 SGHRS and CDR2 YFSETQ. The CDR3 DNA follows: TGCGCCAGCAGGTTACCTAGCGGAACTAACACCGGGGAGCTGTTTTTT. Its protein product is CASRLPSGTNTGELFF.

The table lists this clonotype with a few counts. The chain joins TRBV20-1 to TRBJ1-2; D ambiguous. V gave up 1 base and J gave up 9 bases, with 18 bases separating them. The CDR3 is 14 residues long. Germline V gene data show CDR1 as DFQATT and CDR2 as SNEGSKA (reference sequence). CDR3 nucleotides: TGCAGTGCTAGAGTTCTCCCCTCAAGCAATAGCTACACCTTC. It translates to CSARVLPSSNSYTF.

This clonotype was detected a few times. The chain recombines TRBV28 with TRBJ2-7; TRBD2 agrees at 14 bases. This CDR3 spans 18 amino acids. The junction had 8 bases not matched to a gene; V was cut back by 3 bases and J by 1 base. The germline V gene has CDR1 MDHEN and CDR2 SYDVKM. The CDR3 here is CASSLVTSGRARSYEQYF. For the CDR3, the DNA is TGTGCCAGCAGTTTGGTGACTAGCGGGAGGGCCCGGTCCTACGAGCAGTACTTC.

This clonotype was seen a few times. The gene calls are TRBV20-1 and TRBJ2-1; 7 nucleotides line up with TRBD2. Germline V lookup: CDR1 DFQATT, CDR2 SNEGSKA (reference sequence). This CDR3 contains 14 residues. Trimming removed 6 bases from V and 4 bases from J; junction bases left unmatched: 9. CDR3 nucleotide sequence: TGCAGTGCAAAGAACCGGGGGGAATACAATGAGCAGTTCTTC. It translates to CSAKNRGEYNEQFF.

There are many counts of this clonotype. The CDR3 DNA reads TGCAGTGCCATATCGGAAAACTATGGCTACACCTTC. Translation gives CSAISENYGYTF. V and J are TRBV20-1 and TRBJ1-2; D gene unclear. The CDR3 has 12 residues. V was clipped by 6 bases and J by 2 bases, with 10 bases between them. The germline CDR1 and CDR2 sequences are DFQATT and SNEGSKA (reference sequence).

CDR3 sequence: CASISPRQGSYEQYF. Here the CDR3 DNA reads TGTGCCAGCATTTCTCCAAGACAGGGCTCCTACGAGCAGTACTTC. The chain is built from TRBV6-2 or TRBV6-3 and TRBJ2-7, with TRBD1 identical over 7 bases. This CDR3 comprises 15 residues. V dropped 7 bases and J dropped 0; count of bases not matched to a gene: 9. CDR1 and CDR2 from the germline V gene are MNHEY and SVGEGT.

This clonotype was counted between two and nine times. The V gene is TRBV28, the J gene TRBJ2-7; 9 positions agree with TRBD1. V trimming: 3 bases; J trimming: 5 bases; junction bases outside the gene matches: 8. Germline V gives CDR1 MDHEN, CDR2 SYDVKM. The length of the CDR3 is 15 residues. The CDR3 DNA is TGTGCCAGCAGTTTTGCGGGGACAGGGATGCACGAGCAGTACTTC. Translating it yields CASSFAGTGMHEQYF.

The chain combines TRBV18 with TRBJ1-2, with D perhaps matching TRBD1 (5 bases). Germline lookup yields CDR1 KGHSH and CDR2 LQKENI. There are 13 residues in the CDR3. V was pared by 5 bases and J by 14 bases, with 21 bases between. CDR3 protein: CASSSGGTVARTF. In DNA form, the CDR3 reads TGTGCCAGCTCATCAGGCGGGACGGTGGCCCGGACCTTC.

V gene TRBV12-3 or TRBV12-4 combines with J gene TRBJ2-1, with 11 bases lining up with TRBD2. The CDR3 is 17 amino acids. V shed 1 base and J 3 bases; nucleotides not matched to a gene: 5. The CDR3 DNA reads as TGTGCCAGCAGTTTAGGGCCGGGACTAGCGGTCTACAATGAGCAGTTCTTC. This sequence encodes CASSLGPGLAVYNEQFF.

This rearrangement joins TRBV24-1 to TRBJ2-3; 7 positions match TRBD2. After removal of 4 bases from V and 6 bases from J, the junction contained 3 bases not matched to a gene. This CDR3 is built from 13 residues. CDR1 is KGHDR, CDR2 SFDVKD, per germline. The CDR3 DNA reads as TGTGCCACCAGTGACCCACTAGCGGATACGCAGTATTTT. It encodes CATSDPLADTQYF.

The V and J genes are TRBV9 and TRBJ2-1; 7 bases match TRBD2. The CDR3 is made up of 14 amino acids. After removal of 0 bases from V and 8 bases from J, the junction contained 5 bases not matched to a gene. From germline, CDR1 is SGDLS and CDR2 YYNGEE. Written as DNA, the CDR3 is TGTGCCAGCAGCGTAGACTCGGGAGGACATGAGCAGTTCTTC. This translates into CASSVDSGGHEQFF.

A few counts support this clonotype. V usage is TRBV29-1 and J usage is TRBJ1-1, with D perhaps TRBD1 (5 bases). CDR3 size: 13 residues. The V end was cut by 4 bases, the J end by 0 bases, with 9 bases between. Germline lookup yields CDR1 SQVTM and CDR2 ANQGSEA. Here the CDR3 reads CSVGDRMNTEAFF. CDR3 sequence (DNA): TGCAGCGTTGGGGACCGGATGAACACTGAAGCTTTCTTT.

This clonotype was counted a few times. V and J are TRBV6-5 and TRBJ1-1, with TRBD1 identical over 10 bases. With V trimmed by 2 bases and J by 6 bases, 6 bases remained unmatched. The germline gives CDR1 MNHEY, CDR2 SVGAGI. This CDR3 spans 15 amino acids. The CDR3 loop is CASSYPGQGEAEAFF. The CDR3 DNA sequence: TGTGCCAGCAGTTACCCCGGACAGGGGGAAGCTGAAGCTTTCTTT.